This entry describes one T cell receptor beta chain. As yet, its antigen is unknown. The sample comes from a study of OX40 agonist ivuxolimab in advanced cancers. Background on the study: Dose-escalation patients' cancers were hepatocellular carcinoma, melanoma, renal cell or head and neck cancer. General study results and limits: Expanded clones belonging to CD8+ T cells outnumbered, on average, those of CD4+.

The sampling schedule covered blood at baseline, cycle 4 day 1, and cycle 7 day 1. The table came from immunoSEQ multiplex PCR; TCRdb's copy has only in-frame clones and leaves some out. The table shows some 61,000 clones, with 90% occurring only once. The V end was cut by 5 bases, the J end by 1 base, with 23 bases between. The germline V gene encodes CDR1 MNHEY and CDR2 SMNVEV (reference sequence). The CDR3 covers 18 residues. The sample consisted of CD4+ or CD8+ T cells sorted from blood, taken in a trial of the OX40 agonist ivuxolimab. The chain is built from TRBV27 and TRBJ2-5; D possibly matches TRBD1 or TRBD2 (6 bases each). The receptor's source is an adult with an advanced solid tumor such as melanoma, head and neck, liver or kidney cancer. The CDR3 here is CASSPLGQTGTRQETQYF. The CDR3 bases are TGTGCCAGCAGTCCCCTGGGACAAACAGGGACTCGCCAAGAGACCCAGTACTTC.